This entry is about one TCR beta chain. Each CDR3 protein is one row after TCRdb ran MiXCR on the 5' RACE reads. The sample has about 62,000 distinct CDR3 sequences; just under 30% are singletons. CD25-based Treg depletion was applied to purified naive CD4+ T cells. The germline CDR1 and CDR2 sequences are MNHNS and SASEGT. The V end was cut by 0 bases, the J end by 5 bases, with 12 bases between. The CDR3 totals 15 residues. The sequenced material came from tumor-infiltrating naive CD4+ T cells sorted from the breast tumor. This sample's subset: naive CD4+ T cells, CD4+CD45RA+CD25-. The clonotype was recovered from a female donor with breast cancer. The chain joins TRBV6-1 to TRBJ2-3; the D is unclear. The CDR3 loop reads CASSEAVYARDTQYF. In DNA form, the CDR3 reads TGTGCCAGCAGTGAAGCCGTCTACGCCAGAGATACGCAGTATTTT.